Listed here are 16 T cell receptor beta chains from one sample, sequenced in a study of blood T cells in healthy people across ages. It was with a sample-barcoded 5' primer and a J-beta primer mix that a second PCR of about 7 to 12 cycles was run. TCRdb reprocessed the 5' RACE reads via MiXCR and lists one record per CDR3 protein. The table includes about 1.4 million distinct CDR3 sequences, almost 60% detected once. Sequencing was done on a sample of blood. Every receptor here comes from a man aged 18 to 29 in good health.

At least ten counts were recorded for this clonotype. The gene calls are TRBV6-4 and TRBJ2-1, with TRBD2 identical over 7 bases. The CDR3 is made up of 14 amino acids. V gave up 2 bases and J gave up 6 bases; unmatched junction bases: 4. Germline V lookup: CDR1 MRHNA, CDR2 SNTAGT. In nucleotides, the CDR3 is TGTGCCAGCAGTGACCGGGGGGACGTCAATGAGCAGTTCTTC. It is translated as CASSDRGDVNEQFF.

This CDR3 reads CASSPRGSGFQETQYF. The CDR3, as DNA: TGTGCCAGCAGCCCCCGTGGTAGCGGTTTTCAAGAGACCCAGTACTTC. This chain joins TRBV7-9 and TRBJ2-5, with a weak D call TRBD2 (6 bases). V was cut by 5 bases and J by 2 bases, with 18 bases left in between. This CDR3 is 16 amino acids long. CDR1 and CDR2 (germline): SEHNR, FQNEAQ (reference sequence).

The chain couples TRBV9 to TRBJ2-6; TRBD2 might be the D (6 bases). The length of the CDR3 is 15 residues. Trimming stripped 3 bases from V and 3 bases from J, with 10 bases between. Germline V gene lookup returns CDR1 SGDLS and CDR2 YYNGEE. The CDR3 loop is CASSGGGVGANVLTF. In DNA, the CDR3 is TGTGCCAGCAGCGGCGGCGGGGTTGGGGCCAACGTCCTGACTTTC.

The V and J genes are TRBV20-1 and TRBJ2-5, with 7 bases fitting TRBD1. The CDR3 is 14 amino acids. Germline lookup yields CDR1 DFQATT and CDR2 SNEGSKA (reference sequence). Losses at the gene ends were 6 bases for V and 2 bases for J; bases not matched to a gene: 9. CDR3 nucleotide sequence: TGCAGTGCCAAAGGACAGGAGGCACAAGAGACCCAGTACTTC. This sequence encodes CSAKGQEAQETQYF.

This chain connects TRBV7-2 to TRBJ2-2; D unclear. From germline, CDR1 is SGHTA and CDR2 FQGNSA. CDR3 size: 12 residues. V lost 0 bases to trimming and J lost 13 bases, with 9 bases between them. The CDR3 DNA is TGTGCCAGCAGCTTAGCCGGTTACGGGCTGTTTTTT. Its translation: CASSLAGYGLFF.

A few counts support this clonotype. In DNA form, the CDR3 reads TGCAGTGCTAGAGATCTCGGGTTTGACTATGGCTACACCTTC. Translating gives CSARDLGFDYGYTF. V usage is TRBV20-1 and J usage is TRBJ1-2; D is undetermined. Germline V CDR1 and CDR2: DFQATT, SNEGSKA (reference sequence). CDR3 length: 14 amino acids. Trimming stripped 0 bases from V and 3 bases from J, with 11 bases between.

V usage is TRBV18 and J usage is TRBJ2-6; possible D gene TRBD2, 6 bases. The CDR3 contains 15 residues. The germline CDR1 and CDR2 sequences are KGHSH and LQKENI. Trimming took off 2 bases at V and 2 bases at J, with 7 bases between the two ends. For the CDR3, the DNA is TGTGCCAGCTCACCAAGGGAGGCTGGGGCCAACGTCCTGACTTTC. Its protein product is CASSPREAGANVLTF.

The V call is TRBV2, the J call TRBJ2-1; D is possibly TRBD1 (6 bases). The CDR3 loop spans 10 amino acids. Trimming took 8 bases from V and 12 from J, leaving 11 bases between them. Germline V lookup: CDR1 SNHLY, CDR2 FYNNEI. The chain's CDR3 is CASADSLQFF. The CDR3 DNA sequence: TGTGCCAGCGCGGACAGCTTGCAGTTCTTC.

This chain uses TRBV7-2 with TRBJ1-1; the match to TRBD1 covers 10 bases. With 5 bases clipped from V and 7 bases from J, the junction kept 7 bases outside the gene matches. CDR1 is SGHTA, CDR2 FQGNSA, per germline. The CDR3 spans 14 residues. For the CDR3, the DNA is TGTGCCAGCAGCCAGACAGGGGGCGCGAGTGAAGCTTTCTTT. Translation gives CASSQTGGASEAFF.

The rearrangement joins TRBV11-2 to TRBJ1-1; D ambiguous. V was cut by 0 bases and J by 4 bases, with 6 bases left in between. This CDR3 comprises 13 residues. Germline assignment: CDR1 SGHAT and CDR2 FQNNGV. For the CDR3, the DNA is TGTGCCAGCAGCTTAGATCGGACCACTGAAGCTTTCTTT. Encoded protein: CASSLDRTTEAFF.

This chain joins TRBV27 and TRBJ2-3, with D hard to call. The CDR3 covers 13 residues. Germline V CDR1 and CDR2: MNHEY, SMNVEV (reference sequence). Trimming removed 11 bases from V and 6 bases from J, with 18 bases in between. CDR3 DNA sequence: TGTGCCGTAAACTCTTGGGTTGAGGATACGCAGTATTTT. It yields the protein CAVNSWVEDTQYF.

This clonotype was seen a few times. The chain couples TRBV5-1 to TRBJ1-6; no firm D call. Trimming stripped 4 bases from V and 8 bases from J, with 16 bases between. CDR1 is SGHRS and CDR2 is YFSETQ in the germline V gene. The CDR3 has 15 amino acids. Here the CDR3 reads CASSLGWLTDSPLHF. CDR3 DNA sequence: TGCGCCAGCAGCCTGGGGTGGTTAACTGATTCACCCCTCCACTTT.

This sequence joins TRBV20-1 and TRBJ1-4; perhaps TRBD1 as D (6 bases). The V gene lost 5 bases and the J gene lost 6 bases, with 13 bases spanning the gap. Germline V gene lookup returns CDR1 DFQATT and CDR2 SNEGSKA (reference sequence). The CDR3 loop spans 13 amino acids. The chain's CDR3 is CSAEGQGDEKLFF. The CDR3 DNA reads TGCAGTGCTGAGGGACAAGGTGATGAAAAACTGTTTTTT.

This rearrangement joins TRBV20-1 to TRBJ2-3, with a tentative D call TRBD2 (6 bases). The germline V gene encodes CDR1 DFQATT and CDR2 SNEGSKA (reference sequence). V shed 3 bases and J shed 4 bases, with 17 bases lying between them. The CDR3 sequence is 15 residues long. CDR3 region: CSASGGGGSSDTQYF. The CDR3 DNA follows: TGCAGTGCTAGTGGTGGTGGGGGGTCCTCAGATACGCAGTATTTT.

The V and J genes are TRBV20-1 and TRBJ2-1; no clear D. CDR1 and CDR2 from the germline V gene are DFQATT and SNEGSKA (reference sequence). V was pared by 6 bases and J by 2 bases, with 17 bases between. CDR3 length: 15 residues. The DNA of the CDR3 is TGCAGTGCACCGCCCCCCGGAGTACCCTACAATGAGCAGTTCTTC. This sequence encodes CSAPPPGVPYNEQFF.

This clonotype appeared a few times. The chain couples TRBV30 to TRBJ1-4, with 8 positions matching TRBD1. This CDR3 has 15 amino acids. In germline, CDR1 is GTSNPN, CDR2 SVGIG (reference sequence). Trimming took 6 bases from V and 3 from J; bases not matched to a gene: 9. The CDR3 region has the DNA TGTGCCTGTTCCAGGGGGCGAGCCTCTAATGAAAAACTGTTTTTT. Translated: CACSRGRASNEKLFF.